The present T cell receptor (beta chain) was sequenced within a study of blood T cells in healthy people across ages. Deletions cut 0 bases from V and 7 bases from J, with 6 bases between. In germline, CDR1 is MNHEY, CDR2 SVGEGT. The CDR3 has 13 amino acids. Details on this clonotype: Its cognate antigen is unknown.

Alongside a J-beta primer mix, a sample-barcoded 5' primer served in a second PCR lasting about 7 to 11 cycles. Carrying 12 random nucleotides, a template-switch adaptor labeled each individual cDNA molecule. TCRdb fed the 5' RACE reads into MiXCR, producing one record per CDR3 protein. The data contain hundreds of thousands of distinct CDR3 sequences, more than 50% of them seen just once; the ten biggest clones take up around 25%. Study-wide results and caveats: Both higher diversity and more naive CD4+ cells marked long-lived donors when set against aged donors. Significant beta diversity loss was already apparent by age roughly 44, declining roughly linearly.

This TCR was recovered from a man aged 40-49 years in good health. The sample taken for sequencing was blood. The chain has TRBV6-2 or TRBV6-3 and TRBJ2-2; D is ambiguous. CDR3 sequence (DNA): TGTGCCAGCAGTTACTCACGCTACGGGGAGCTGTTTTTT. Protein: CASSYSRYGELFF.